This T cell receptor (beta chain) originates from a study of Tregs in tolerant kidney transplant recipients. Study results and limitations: Tregs expanded with activated donor B cells seemed most donor-specific.

Here immunoSEQ multiplex PCR was the method, and the copy in TCRdb shows in-frame clones only, minus some. The sample lists some 250,000 clones, 65% to 85% occurring once. This clone has a single count. Its antigen is not identified. Thawed PBMCs were FACS-sorted into unstimulated CD4+CD25+CD127- regulatory T cells, CD4+CD25- non-regulatory cells, CD4 and CD8 cells. Sequenced material: CD4+ T cells from blood. The receptor was isolated from a human donor in good health.

CDR3 coding DNA: TGTGCCAGCTCACCCGGGCAGGGGGCGATGGGCACTGAAGCTTTCTTT. This codes for CASSPGQGAMGTEAFF. J is TRBJ1-1 and V is TRBV18; 8 bases are a match to TRBD1. Per the germline V gene, CDR1 is KGHSH and CDR2 is LQKENI. The J segment lost 4 bases and the V segment lost 3 bases, leaving 10 bases of the junction unmatched. The CDR3 is made up of 16 amino acids.